This TCR beta chain was captured by sequencing in a study of T cells in Graves' hyperthyroidism and ophthalmopathy. This clonotype was picked up a small number of times. Germline loops: CDR1 SGDLS, CDR2 YYNGEE. The CDR3 has 15 residues. V dropped 2 bases and J dropped 1 base, with 7 bases sitting between them. The TCR beta CDR3 regions underwent amplification using RNA transcripts as the source. TCR CDR3 underwent first-round RT-PCR with the HTBI primer set. TCRdb reanalysed the multiplex PCR reads using MiXCR and keeps one entry per CDR3 protein. The table records some 550,000 distinct CDR3 sequences, less than 25% of them present only once.

The material sequenced was blood. The J gene is TRBJ2-6, the V gene TRBV9; no clear D. The source of this sequence is a man aged 18 to 29 with Graves' hyperthyroidism. Here the CDR3 DNA reads TGTGCCAGCAGCGTCACGGTATCTGGGGCCAACGTCCTGACTTTC. As protein: CASSVTVSGANVLTF. Variable domain in full (rest from reference TRBV9 and TRBJ2-6): DSGVTQTPKHLITATGQRVTLRCSPRSGDLSVYWYQQSLDQGLQFLIQYYNGEERAKGNILERFSAQQFPDLHSELNLSSLELGDSALYFCASSVTVSGANVLTFGAGSRLTVL.